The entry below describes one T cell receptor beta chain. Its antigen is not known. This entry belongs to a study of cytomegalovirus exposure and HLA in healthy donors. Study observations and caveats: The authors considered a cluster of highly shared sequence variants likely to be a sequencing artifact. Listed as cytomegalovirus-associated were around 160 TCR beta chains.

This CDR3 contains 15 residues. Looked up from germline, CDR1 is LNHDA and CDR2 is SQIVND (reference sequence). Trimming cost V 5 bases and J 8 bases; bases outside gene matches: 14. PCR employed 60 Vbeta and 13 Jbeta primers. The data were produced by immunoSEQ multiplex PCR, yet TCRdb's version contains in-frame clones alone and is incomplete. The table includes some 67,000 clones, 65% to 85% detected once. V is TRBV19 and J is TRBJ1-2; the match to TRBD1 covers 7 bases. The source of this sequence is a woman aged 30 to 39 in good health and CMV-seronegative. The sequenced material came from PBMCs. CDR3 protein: CASSDPGTAFGGYTF. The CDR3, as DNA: TGTGCCAGTAGTGACCCCGGGACAGCCTTCGGAGGCTACACCTTC.